A selection of T cell receptor beta chains follows, all from one sample in a study of OX40 agonist ivuxolimab in advanced cancers. TCRdb's copy holds only in-frame clones and misses some; the assay was immunoSEQ multiplex PCR. This sample has about 94,000 clones, with around 86% found just once. Sample: CD4+ or CD8+ T cells sorted from blood, taken in a trial of the OX40 agonist ivuxolimab. The receptors come from an adult with an advanced solid tumor such as melanoma, head and neck, liver or kidney cancer. Both conserved end residues are part of each CDR3. Each record gives: CDR3 protein, J gene, D gene, V gene. A D gene is named only where the DNA matches it firmly.

cdr3_aa: CASSQIPGTKNIQYF; j_call: TRBJ2-4; d_call: -; v_call: TRBV4-1
cdr3_aa: CASSPGPGGGYGYTF; j_call: TRBJ1-2; d_call: TRBD1; v_call: TRBV5-1
cdr3_aa: CATSRDEGYEQYF; j_call: TRBJ2-7; d_call: -; v_call: TRBV15
cdr3_aa: CASSIPGQGNTEAFF; j_call: TRBJ1-1; d_call: TRBD1; v_call: TRBV19
cdr3_aa: CASSLQEGNSPLHF; j_call: TRBJ1-6; d_call: -; v_call: TRBV5-1
cdr3_aa: CASSLTDNSPLHF; j_call: TRBJ1-6; d_call: -; v_call: TRBV5-4
cdr3_aa: CASSPTGGAFYEQYF; j_call: TRBJ2-7; d_call: TRBD1; v_call: TRBV27
cdr3_aa: CASGLSGGRISEAFF; j_call: TRBJ1-1; d_call: -; v_call: TRBV12-5
cdr3_aa: CASSLDLGRVNEQFF; j_call: TRBJ2-1; d_call: -; v_call: TRBV7-2
cdr3_aa: CASSQDRGRDTGELFF; j_call: TRBJ2-2; d_call: TRBD1; v_call: TRBV11-2
cdr3_aa: CASSSGHGGYEQYF; j_call: TRBJ2-7; d_call: -; v_call: TRBV6-5
cdr3_aa: CASSLAQGIGNTIYF; j_call: TRBJ1-3; d_call: -; v_call: TRBV7-6
cdr3_aa: CASIKKGWTSSVWVNTEAFF; j_call: TRBJ1-1; d_call: -; v_call: TRBV19
cdr3_aa: CASSFSLGGGNGYTF; j_call: TRBJ1-2; d_call: TRBD1; v_call: TRBV7-9
cdr3_aa: CASTQNLGSNQPQHF; j_call: TRBJ1-5; d_call: -; v_call: TRBV19
cdr3_aa: CASSFRGGPGTGELFF; j_call: TRBJ2-2; d_call: TRBD2; v_call: TRBV7-6
cdr3_aa: CASSQEDRRNEKLFF; j_call: TRBJ1-4; d_call: TRBD1; v_call: TRBV14
cdr3_aa: CASRVTGGSEQFF; j_call: TRBJ2-1; d_call: TRBD1; v_call: TRBV7-2
cdr3_aa: CASSPSGQGVSPLHF; j_call: TRBJ1-6; d_call: TRBD1; v_call: TRBV7-9
cdr3_aa: CASSYGTGGGRGEQYF; j_call: TRBJ2-7; d_call: TRBD1; v_call: TRBV7-6
cdr3_aa: CASSSERHTEAFF; j_call: TRBJ1-1; d_call: -; v_call: TRBV7-3
cdr3_aa: CASSPGLLDTIYF; j_call: TRBJ1-3; d_call: -; v_call: TRBV7-9
cdr3_aa: CASSLAGGIAEAFF; j_call: TRBJ1-1; d_call: -; v_call: TRBV5-1
cdr3_aa: CASSPGAGRVDGYTF; j_call: TRBJ1-2; d_call: -; v_call: TRBV18
cdr3_aa: CASSQEGGTGGHQYF; j_call: TRBJ2-7; d_call: TRBD1; v_call: TRBV4-3
cdr3_aa: CASSASDRASYNEQFF; j_call: TRBJ2-1; d_call: TRBD1; v_call: TRBV5-4
cdr3_aa: CASSLIQGAAEQYF; j_call: TRBJ2-7; d_call: TRBD1; v_call: TRBV7-8
cdr3_aa: CASSNGDGSPLHF; j_call: TRBJ1-6; d_call: -; v_call: TRBV11-3
cdr3_aa: CASSGTGSARNTEAFF; j_call: TRBJ1-1; d_call: TRBD1; v_call: TRBV6-1
cdr3_aa: CASSAWTGTGYTF; j_call: TRBJ1-2; d_call: TRBD1; v_call: TRBV9
cdr3_aa: CATSRSKGTGTHEQYF; j_call: TRBJ2-7; d_call: TRBD1; v_call: TRBV15
cdr3_aa: CASSLYDSSYEQYF; j_call: TRBJ2-7; d_call: -; v_call: TRBV7-2
cdr3_aa: CASRDRAQETQYF; j_call: TRBJ2-5; d_call: -; v_call: TRBV10-2
cdr3_aa: CATTQGANYGYTF; j_call: TRBJ1-2; d_call: TRBD1; v_call: TRBV15
cdr3_aa: CASRQIGGQGIGGYTF; j_call: TRBJ1-2; d_call: TRBD1; v_call: TRBV9
cdr3_aa: CASTPGAITNEKLFF; j_call: TRBJ1-4; d_call: -; v_call: TRBV5-1
cdr3_aa: CASKRDRASNQPQHF; j_call: TRBJ1-5; d_call: TRBD1; v_call: TRBV2
cdr3_aa: CASSIYSPGTPSYEQYF; j_call: TRBJ2-7; d_call: -; v_call: TRBV5-1
cdr3_aa: CASRAWSNQPQHF; j_call: TRBJ1-5; d_call: -; v_call: TRBV6-5
cdr3_aa: CAWSVRPLGTSVHEQYF; j_call: TRBJ2-7; d_call: TRBD2; v_call: TRBV30
cdr3_aa: CASSQEGGGGSPLHF; j_call: TRBJ1-6; d_call: TRBD1; v_call: TRBV4-1
cdr3_aa: CASSLGGTGGQSSYEQYF; j_call: TRBJ2-7; d_call: TRBD1; v_call: TRBV5-1
cdr3_aa: CASSPLRDSTDTQYF; j_call: TRBJ2-3; d_call: -; v_call: TRBV7-9
cdr3_aa: CASSRDGLEAFF; j_call: TRBJ1-1; d_call: -; v_call: TRBV11-2
cdr3_aa: CASSFYTSGTYEQYF; j_call: TRBJ2-7; d_call: TRBD2; v_call: TRBV6-5
cdr3_aa: CASRATSNYGYTF; j_call: TRBJ1-2; d_call: -; v_call: TRBV2
cdr3_aa: CASSAGYYEQYF; j_call: TRBJ2-7; d_call: -; v_call: TRBV6-6
cdr3_aa: CASSPNRQGGNEQYF; j_call: TRBJ2-7; d_call: -; v_call: TRBV7-9
cdr3_aa: CASSFLGGYTF; j_call: TRBJ1-2; d_call: -; v_call: TRBV5-1
cdr3_aa: CASSPFGLGSTDTQYF; j_call: TRBJ2-3; d_call: -; v_call: TRBV18
cdr3_aa: CATSRVRLAGGWDTQYF; j_call: TRBJ2-3; d_call: TRBD2; v_call: TRBV15
cdr3_aa: CASSPAWQDSPLHF; j_call: TRBJ1-6; d_call: -; v_call: TRBV6-6
cdr3_aa: CASSDTGDPQYF; j_call: TRBJ2-3; d_call: -; v_call: TRBV25-1
cdr3_aa: CASRLGWGDREKLFF; j_call: TRBJ1-4; d_call: -; v_call: TRBV5-1
cdr3_aa: CASSLAGQGSYGYTF; j_call: TRBJ1-2; d_call: TRBD1; v_call: TRBV5-5
cdr3_aa: CASSISGGREKLFF; j_call: TRBJ1-4; d_call: -; v_call: TRBV19
cdr3_aa: CASSLRDRETGELFF; j_call: TRBJ2-2; d_call: TRBD1; v_call: TRBV7-6
cdr3_aa: CASRLTGNSPLHF; j_call: TRBJ1-6; d_call: -; v_call: TRBV14
cdr3_aa: CATSRAKSREKLFF; j_call: TRBJ1-4; d_call: -; v_call: TRBV15
cdr3_aa: CASSLGIAPTNEKLFF; j_call: TRBJ1-4; d_call: -; v_call: TRBV5-6